The entry below describes one TCR beta chain. Its specificity is unknown. The CDR3 covers 14 residues. V gave up 4 bases and J gave up 11 bases; unmatched junction bases: 12. Germline values: CDR1 SGHDT, CDR2 YYEEEE. This entry belongs to a study of human T cells and chemical hapten exposure. Sequencing started from total RNA isolated from unfractionated whole blood. Study-level results: Sensitizing to DPC left TCRs with a frequency above 1 in 1000 unaltered.

Each CDR3 protein is one row after TCRdb ran MiXCR on the 5' RACE reads. The table includes 110,000 or so distinct CDR3 sequences, around a fifth detected once. V usage is TRBV5-6 and J usage is TRBJ1-5; TRBD1 matches 7 bases. This receptor was obtained from a human donor in good health. CDR3 sequence reads: CASSTGTAVSAQHF. CDR3 in DNA: TGTGCCAGCAGCACGGGGACAGCGGTATCAGCCCAGCATTTT.